The rows below give T cell receptor beta chains drawn from one sample of a study of OX40 agonist ivuxolimab in advanced cancers. Repertoires were generated with immunoSEQ multiplex PCR, while TCRdb's copy carries only in-frame clones and drops some. The table shows approximately 75,000 clones, with about 88% occurring only once. The sample here was CD4+ or CD8+ T cells sorted from blood, taken in a trial of the OX40 agonist ivuxolimab. The receptors stem from an adult with an advanced solid tumor such as melanoma, head and neck, liver or kidney cancer. Both conserved end residues are part of each CDR3. The D gene is left open where the match is weak.

.	TRBV18	TRBJ2-1	TGTGCCAGCTCACCACAGGGAGGTAACTCCTACAATGAGCAGTTCTTC	CASSPQGGNSYNEQFF
.	TRBV11-2	TRBJ2-1	TGTGCCAGCAGCCAGACAAGCGGCAATGAGCAGTTCTTC	CASSQTSGNEQFF
TRBD1	TRBV30	TRBJ1-2	TGTGCCTGGAGTGGGACAGGGGGCCACGTTATCTCTGGCTACACCTTC	CAWSGTGGHVISGYTF
.	TRBV6-5	TRBJ1-5	TGTGCCAGCCGCCGGACTGTGACTGGGCCCCAGCATTTT	CASRRTVTGPQHF
.	TRBV9	TRBJ1-4	TGTGCCAGCAGCGTAGCGAAGGGATCCACAACTAATGAAAAACTGTTTTTT	CASSVAKGSTTNEKLFF
TRBD2	TRBV6-5	TRBJ2-7	TGTGCCAGCAAGTTTCGGACTAGCGGGACCTACGAGCAGTACTTC	CASKFRTSGTYEQYF
.	TRBV21-1	TRBJ2-3	TGTGCCAGCAGGAATACTGTCGGGGCGAGGATGAATACGCAGTATTTT	CASRNTVGARMNTQYF
.	TRBV15	TRBJ2-7	TGTGCCACCAGCGTACTCGGGACGGAGGACTACGAGCAGTACTTC	CATSVLGTEDYEQYF
.	TRBV7-8	TRBJ2-3	TGTGCCAGCAGCTTAAGGGGGGGATTAACAGATACGCAGTATTTT	CASSLRGGLTDTQYF
TRBD1	TRBV7-2	TRBJ1-1	TGTGCCAGCAGCCAGAGACAGGGGAACACTGAAGCTTTCTTT	CASSQRQGNTEAFF